This entry lists 32 T cell receptor beta chains sequenced from one sample in a study of T cell responses to AZD1222 COVID-19 vaccine. Only in-frame clones appear in the TCRdb table, and some are missing; sequencing was by immunoSEQ multiplex PCR. Among about 84,000 clones, 86% were seen once, and the ten largest hold 5.6%. Sample: peripheral blood, taken 28 days after the second AZD1222 dose. Source of these receptors: an adult who received the AZD1222 COVID-19 vaccine.

This clone was seen just once. V gene TRBV28 combines with J gene TRBJ1-4, with D possibly matching TRBD1 (5 bases). With 3 bases removed from V and 3 bases from J, the gap between germline ends came to 14 bases. The CDR3 is 16 residues long. The germline V gene encodes CDR1 MDHEN and CDR2 SYDVKM. The CDR3 loop reads CASSLLGLWANEKLFF. DNA for the CDR3: TGTGCCAGCAGTTTGTTGGGGCTATGGGCTAATGAAAAACTGTTTTTT.

This chain connects TRBV3-1 (or the pseudogene TRBV3-2) to TRBJ2-1; the D gene is possibly TRBD2 (6 bases). Trimming removed 0 bases from V and 12 bases from J, with 12 bases in between. The CDR3 is 13 amino acids. Germline lookup yields CDR1 LGHDT and CDR2 YNNKEL (reference sequence). CDR3 in DNA: TGTGCCAGCAGCCAAGACCAGGAGGGCTGGCAGTTCTTC. It codes for CASSQDQEGWQFF.

This rearrangement joins TRBV6-5 to TRBJ2-3, with D perhaps matching TRBD1 (5 bases). The V gene lost 6 bases and the J gene lost 5 bases, with 15 bases spanning the gap. This CDR3 comprises 14 residues. Germline assignment: CDR1 MNHEY and CDR2 SVGAGI. CDR3 loop: CASRPGRAGDTQYF. The DNA for the CDR3 is TGTGCCAGCAGGCCCGGCAGGGCTGGAGATACGCAGTATTTT.

On this clone itself: Additional DNA sequences in this sample encode the identical CDR3. This rearrangement joins TRBV6-5 to TRBJ1-1; the D is unclear. The V gene lost 2 bases and the J gene lost 4 bases, with 5 bases spanning the gap. CDR1 is MNHEY, CDR2 SVGAGI, per germline. The CDR3 has 12 amino acids. The CDR3 coding sequence is TGTGCCAGCAGTTACGGCGGCACTGAAGCTTTCTTT. Translating it yields CASSYGGTEAFF.

The genes are TRBV19 and TRBJ2-3; 7 bases are shared with TRBD1. The V segment lost 5 bases and the J segment 4 bases; nucleotides outside the gene matches: 12. The CDR3 extends over 16 amino acids. From germline, CDR1 is LNHDA and CDR2 SQIVND (reference sequence). DNA for the CDR3: TGTGCCAGTAGTTCCTTAGGGGGCGCAGGGGCAGATACGCAGTATTTT. Its translation: CASSSLGGAGADTQYF.

This chain uses TRBV5-1 with TRBJ1-1; the D is unclear. Germline CDR1 SGHRS, CDR2 YFSETQ. Trimming took 9 bases from V and 2 from J, leaving 14 bases between them. CDR3 size: 13 residues. The CDR3 loop reads CATAVTFNTEAFF. The CDR3, as DNA: TGCGCCACTGCGGTGACATTTAACACTGAAGCTTTCTTT.

V usage is TRBV7-9 and J usage is TRBJ2-6, with D possibly matching TRBD1 (5 bases). Trimming pared 8 bases from V and 0 bases from J, leaving 14 bases between. The germline V gene has CDR1 SEHNR and CDR2 FQNEAQ (reference sequence). CDR3 size: 16 residues. The CDR3: CASGLGAISGANVLTF. The CDR3 bases are TGTGCCAGCGGTCTTGGGGCGATCTCTGGGGCCAACGTCCTGACTTTC. Full variable domain (outside the CDR3, taken from reference TRBV7-9 and TRBJ2-6): DTGVSQNPRHKITKRGQNVTFRCDPISEHNRLYWYRQTLGQGPEFLTYFQNEAQLEKSRLLSDRFSAERPKGSFSTLEIQRTEQGDSAMYLCASGLGAISGANVLTFGAGSRLTVL.

The rearrangement uses TRBV7-6 and TRBJ2-1, with no clear D. The germline V gene has CDR1 SGHVS and CDR2 FNYEAQ. The CDR3 has 13 residues. V dropped 1 base and J dropped 4 bases, with 5 bases sitting between them. CDR3 amino acids: CASSLVGYNEQFF. CDR3 DNA sequence: TGTGCCAGCAGCTTAGTGGGTTACAATGAGCAGTTCTTC. Complete variable domain (other parts from reference TRBV7-6 and TRBJ2-1): GAGVSQSPRYKVTKRGQDVALRCDPISGHVSLYWYRQALGQGPEFLTYFNYEAQQDKSGLPNDRFSAERPEGSISTLTIQRTEQRDSAMYRCASSLVGYNEQFFGPGTRLTVL.

The chain recombines TRBV7-6 with TRBJ2-3; TRBD2 aligns across 9 bases. V shed 5 bases, J shed 2 bases, and the junction held 5 bases outside the gene matches. Germline assignment: CDR1 SGHVS and CDR2 FNYEAQ. The CDR3 consists of 15 residues. Here the CDR3 DNA reads TGTGCCAGCAGCAGTAGCGGGGGATCCACAGATACGCAGTATTTT. This codes for CASSSSGGSTDTQYF.

This clone was observed once. The CDR3 here is CASSPGDMPLRNIQYF. DNA of the CDR3: TGTGCCAGCTCACCAGGTGATATGCCCCTAAGGAACATTCAGTACTTC. This chain connects TRBV18 to TRBJ2-4; the D is unclear. V lost 2 bases and J 7 bases, leaving 18 bases between the germline ends. The CDR3 spans 16 residues. Germline V lookup: CDR1 KGHSH, CDR2 LQKENI.

The chain joins TRBV6-5 to TRBJ2-2; perhaps D is TRBD1 or TRBD2 (5 bases each). V dropped 5 bases and J dropped 0 bases, with 10 bases sitting between them. CDR1 MNHEY and CDR2 SVGAGI come from the germline V gene. This CDR3 region has 15 residues. CDR3 residues: CASSPGTANTGELFF. Here the CDR3 DNA reads TGTGCCAGCAGTCCCGGGACGGCGAACACCGGGGAGCTGTTTTTT.

The rearrangement joins TRBV5-4 to TRBJ2-7, with 7 bases matching TRBD1. J lost 2 bases, V lost 3 bases, and 8 bases had no gene match. Germline CDR1 and CDR2: SGHNT and YYREEE (reference sequence). The CDR3 contains 15 residues. DNA for the CDR3: TGTGCCAGCAGCTCCCTCCGGGACAGAACCTACGAGCAGTACTTC. Translation gives CASSSLRDRTYEQYF.

This clone was recorded only once. The chain links TRBV7-9 to TRBJ2-1; 8 bases map to TRBD1. Unmatched junction bases numbered 3, after V lost 4 bases and J lost 4 bases. CDR1 and CDR2 from the germline V gene are SEHNR and FQNEAQ (reference sequence). There are 14 residues in the CDR3. CDR3 protein: CASSWGQVYNEQFF. The CDR3 DNA reads TGTGCCAGCAGCTGGGGACAGGTTTACAATGAGCAGTTCTTC.

This clone was seen more than once but under ten times. The chain has TRBV27 and TRBJ2-5; D gene ambiguous. Germline values: CDR1 MNHEY, CDR2 SMNVEV (reference sequence). The CDR3 runs 11 residues. With 4 bases removed from V and 9 bases from J, the gap between germline ends came to 9 bases. The CDR3: CASSSLKAQYF. The CDR3 DNA reads TGTGCCAGCAGTTCCCTAAAGGCCCAGTACTTC.

J is TRBJ2-5 and V is TRBV19; TRBD2 might be the D (6 bases). Germline loops: CDR1 LNHDA, CDR2 SQIVND (reference sequence). The CDR3 runs 13 residues. The V end was cut by 3 bases, the J end by 1 base, with 6 bases between. The CDR3 loop is CASSMTSQETQYF. CDR3 DNA: TGTGCCAGTAGTATGACTAGCCAAGAGACCCAGTACTTC.

This chain connects TRBV29-1 to TRBJ1-3, with D maybe TRBD1 (5 bases). The CDR3 covers 14 residues. The V gene lost 4 bases and the J gene lost 2 bases, with 12 bases spanning the gap. Germline V CDR1 and CDR2: SQVTM, ANQGSEA. The CDR3 DNA reads TGCAGCGTTGCAACGGGGGGAGCTGGAAACACCATATATTTT. Translated: CSVATGGAGNTIYF.

This clone was recorded only once. The CDR3 DNA reads TGCGCCAGCAGCCAGCTGGGACTCCTCACAGATACGCAGTATTTT. Its translation: CASSQLGLLTDTQYF. This sequence joins TRBV4-1 and TRBJ2-3; weak D call: TRBD2 (6 bases). Germline loops: CDR1 MGHRA, CDR2 YSYEKL. The CDR3 sequence is 15 residues long. Trimming removed 3 bases from V and 2 bases from J, with 12 bases in between.

The CDR3 sequence: CSVDPTGVGHEQYF. In nucleotides, the CDR3 is TGCAGCGTTGACCCGACAGGGGTGGGCCACGAGCAGTACTTC. The chain uses TRBV29-1 and TRBJ2-7; 8 nucleotides match TRBD1. After removal of 3 bases from V and 5 bases from J, the junction contained 9 bases not matched to a gene. The CDR3 spans 14 residues. CDR1 is SQVTM, CDR2 ANQGSEA, per germline.

This clone was seen only once. The chain links TRBV11-2 to TRBJ2-2; 11 positions match TRBD1. V dropped 2 bases and J dropped 4; count of bases not matched to a gene: 6. This CDR3 is 17 amino acids long. The germline CDR1 and CDR2 sequences are SGHAT and FQNNGV. This chain's CDR3 is CASSLPLDRGRTGELFF. The DNA for the CDR3 is TGTGCCAGCAGCTTACCCCTGGACAGGGGGCGCACCGGGGAGCTGTTTTTT.

There are a few counts of this clone. This chain connects TRBV11-2 to TRBJ1-3; unclear D gene. Trimming stripped 1 base from V and 2 bases from J, with 9 bases between. The CDR3 spans 15 residues. CDR1 SGHAT and CDR2 FQNNGV come from the germline V gene. CDR3 DNA sequence: TGTGCCAGCAGCTTAGGGCGCAACACTGGAAACACCATATATTTT. Translating gives CASSLGRNTGNTIYF.

There are a few counts of this clone. Other DNA sequences of this sample code for an identical CDR3. This chain joins TRBV6-2 or TRBV6-3 and TRBJ1-5; D not certain. With 0 bases removed from V and 1 base from J, the gap between germline ends came to 4 bases. The CDR3 length is 14 residues. CDR1 and CDR2 (germline): MNHEY, SVGEGT. This CDR3 is CASSYSSSNQPQHF. CDR3 nucleotides: TGTGCCAGCAGTTACTCGTCGAGCAATCAGCCCCAGCATTTT.

V usage is TRBV5-6 and J usage is TRBJ2-4; the D is unclear. V dropped 6 bases and J dropped 0 bases, with 13 bases sitting between them. From germline, CDR1 is SGHDT and CDR2 YYEEEE. The CDR3 is made up of 15 amino acids. Written as DNA, the CDR3 is TGTGCCAGCACTCCTCGGGCGGTAGCCAAAAACATTCAGTACTTC. Translating gives CASTPRAVAKNIQYF.

The rearrangement uses TRBV7-9 and TRBJ1-6; no definite D call. The V end was cut by 3 bases, the J end by 10 bases, with 19 bases between. Germline-derived CDR1 and CDR2 are SEHNR and FQNEAQ (reference sequence). The CDR3 is made up of 16 amino acids. CDR3 amino acids: CASSFRRTRGESPLHF. The DNA of the CDR3 is TGTGCCAGCAGCTTCAGACGCACCAGAGGAGAATCACCCCTCCACTTT.

The CDR3 sequence: CASSSTSPQGPQHF. DNA for the CDR3: TGTGCCAGCAGCTCGACCAGTCCCCAGGGGCCCCAGCATTTT. The rearrangement uses TRBV28 and TRBJ1-5; D is possibly TRBD1 (5 bases). V was trimmed by 6 bases and J by 9 bases, leaving 18 bases between them. CDR1 MDHEN and CDR2 SYDVKM come from the germline V gene. This CDR3 is built from 14 residues.

V usage is TRBV7-3 and J usage is TRBJ1-5; no clear D gene. This CDR3 spans 16 amino acids. The V gene lost 3 bases and the J gene lost 1 base, with 13 bases spanning the gap. CDR1 SGHTA and CDR2 FQGTGA come from the germline V gene. The CDR3 coding sequence is TGTGCCAGCAGCTTTCACCATGGGATGAGCAATCAGCCCCAGCATTTT. It yields the protein CASSFHHGMSNQPQHF.

The CDR3 nucleotides are TGTGCCAGCAAATGGAGGGAGGGAGTTTCACCCCTCCACTTT. Its translation: CASKWREGVSPLHF. The chain uses TRBV2 and TRBJ1-6, with D uncertain. The CDR3 extends over 14 amino acids. V gave up 7 bases and J gave up 9 bases, with 16 bases separating them. The germline CDR1 and CDR2 sequences are SNHLY and FYNNEI.

Remarks on this clone: An end of the junction differs from the germline gene, which may be a read error. This rearrangement joins TRBV28 to TRBJ2-7, with D perhaps TRBD1 or TRBD2 (5 bases each). Germline V lookup: CDR1 MDHEN, CDR2 SYDVKM. The CDR3 totals 11 residues. CDR3 residues: CASRHTGPLVF. The CDR3 DNA sequence: TGTGCCAGCAGGCATACGGGACCGCTGGTCTTC.

The chain uses TRBV7-9 and TRBJ2-3; 11 bases are a match to TRBD2. CDR3 size: 17 residues. Germline-derived CDR1 and CDR2 are SEHNR and FQNEAQ (reference sequence). The J segment lost 4 bases and the V segment lost 2 bases, leaving 8 bases of the junction unmatched. The CDR3 loop reads CASSLPIAGGLADTQYF. The CDR3 region has the DNA TGTGCCAGCAGCTTACCCATAGCGGGGGGGCTTGCAGATACGCAGTATTTT.

This CDR3 is CASSRAGNGYTF. The CDR3 DNA reads TGTGCCAGCAGCCGGGCTGGGAATGGCTACACCTTC. The rearrangement links TRBV6-6 to TRBJ1-2; D is ambiguous. Deletions cut 6 bases from V and 6 bases from J, with 11 bases between. The CDR3 has 12 amino acids. Germline CDR1 is MNHNY and CDR2 is SVGAGI (reference sequence).

The chain couples TRBV3-1 (or the pseudogene TRBV3-2) to TRBJ2-4, with 7 bases lining up with TRBD2. The CDR3 length is 17 residues. From germline, CDR1 is LGHDT and CDR2 YNNKEL (reference sequence). V was pared by 4 bases and J by 0 bases, with 9 bases of the junction left unmatched. The CDR3 is CASSPVGEGLAKNIQYF. The CDR3 region has the DNA TGTGCCAGCAGCCCCGTTGGGGAGGGGCTAGCCAAAAACATTCAGTACTTC.

V usage is TRBV7-2 and J usage is TRBJ1-3; D perhaps matches TRBD1 (6 bases). This CDR3 is 16 amino acids long. Germline-derived CDR1 and CDR2 are SGHTA and FQGNSA. V lost 3 bases to trimming and J lost 0 bases, with 12 bases between them. CDR3 residues: CASSLTGLHSGNTIYF. In nucleotides, the CDR3 is TGTGCCAGCAGCTTGACAGGCCTCCACTCTGGAAACACCATATATTTT.

This clone was observed a handful of times. V usage is TRBV11-3 and J usage is TRBJ1-1; D gene unclear. Germline assignment: CDR1 SGHNT and CDR2 YENEEA. The CDR3 runs to 16 residues. V lost 3 bases and J lost 4, with 18 bases in between. DNA for the CDR3: TGTGCCAGCAGCTTCGTAAGGGAAATCGTGACCACTGAAGCTTTCTTT. This encodes CASSFVREIVTTEAFF.